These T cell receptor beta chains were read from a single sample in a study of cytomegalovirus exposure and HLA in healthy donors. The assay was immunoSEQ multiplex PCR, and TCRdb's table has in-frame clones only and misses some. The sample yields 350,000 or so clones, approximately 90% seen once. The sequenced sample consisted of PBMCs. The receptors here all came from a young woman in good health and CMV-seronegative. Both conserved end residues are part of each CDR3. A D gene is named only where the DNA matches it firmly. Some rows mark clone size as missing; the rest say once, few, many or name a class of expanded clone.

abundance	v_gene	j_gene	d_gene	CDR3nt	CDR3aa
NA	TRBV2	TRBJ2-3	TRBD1	TGTGCCAGCAGTGAAGTCGGACAGGGAAGCACAGATACGCAGTATTTT	CASSEVGQGSTDTQYF
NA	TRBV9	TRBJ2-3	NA	TGTGCCAGCAGCGTAGGAGGCGGTTCGGCAGATACGCAGTATTTT	CASSVGGGSADTQYF
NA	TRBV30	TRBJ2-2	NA	TGTGCCTGGAGTCCGAACGCGTATTCCGGGGAGCTGTTTTTT	CAWSPNAYSGELFF
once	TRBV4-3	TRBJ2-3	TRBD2	TGCGCCAGCAGCCAAGATCTCGGCGGGAGAGGGATGACGCAGTATTTT	CASSQDLGGRGMTQYF
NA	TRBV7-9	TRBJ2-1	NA	TGTGCCAGCAGCTTTGGAACAGGGTCCTACAATGAGCAGTTCTTC	CASSFGTGSYNEQFF
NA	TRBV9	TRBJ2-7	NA	TGTGCCAGCAGCCCTCGGGGTTTTAGTGGCTACGAGCAGTACTTC	CASSPRGFSGYEQYF
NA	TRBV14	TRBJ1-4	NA	TGTGCCAGCAGCCAAGTCGGCCAGGCGCGCTTGGAAAAACTGTTTTTT	CASSQVGQARLEKLFF
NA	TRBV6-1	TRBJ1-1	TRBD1	TGTGCCAGCAGTGAAGGACAGGGGGACTACTTTAACACTGAAGCTTTCTTT	CASSEGQGDYFNTEAFF
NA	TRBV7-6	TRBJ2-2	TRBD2	TGTGCCAGCAGCTCTCTAGCGGGGCCGAACACCGGGGAGCTGTTTTTT	CASSSLAGPNTGELFF
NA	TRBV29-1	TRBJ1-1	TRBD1	TGCAGCGTCAGGGGGCGCGGGGGCACTGAAGCTTTCTTT	CSVRGRGGTEAFF
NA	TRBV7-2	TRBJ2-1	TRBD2	TGTGCCAGCAGCCAGACTAGCGGGAGCCGCGAGGAGCAGTTCTTC	CASSQTSGSREEQFF
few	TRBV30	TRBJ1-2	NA	TGTGCCTGGAGTGGGACAAGTTCCCTCAATGGCTACACCTTC	CAWSGTSSLNGYTF
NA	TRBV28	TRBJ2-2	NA	TGTGCCAGCAGTCCCCGTGGAGCCGGGGAGCTGTTTTTT	CASSPRGAGELFF
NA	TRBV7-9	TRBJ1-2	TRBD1	TGTGCCAGCAGCGAAAAGACAGGGGGCCTTGGCTACACCTTC	CASSEKTGGLGYTF
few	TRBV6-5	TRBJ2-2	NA	TGTGCCAGCAGTTACGGAGGGAGTAACACCGGGGAGCTGTTTTTT	CASSYGGSNTGELFF
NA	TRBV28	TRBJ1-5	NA	TGTGCCAGCAGTTCCCCGACAGCCAATCAGCCCCAGCATTTT	CASSSPTANQPQHF
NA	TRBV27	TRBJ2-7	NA	TGTGCCAGCAGTGTCGACTCGGGGAGCTCCTACGAGCAGTACTTC	CASSVDSGSSYEQYF
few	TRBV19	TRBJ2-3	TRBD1	TGTGCCAGTAGTGTCCCAGGGGGCGATACGCAGTATTTT	CASSVPGGDTQYF
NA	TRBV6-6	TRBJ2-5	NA	TGTGCCAGCATTGTTGGCTCACCCCCTTGGGAGACCCAGTACTTC	CASIVGSPPWETQYF
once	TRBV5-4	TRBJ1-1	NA	TGTGCCAGCAGCTTGGCTGGACAGAACACTGAAGCTTTCTTT	CASSLAGQNTEAFF
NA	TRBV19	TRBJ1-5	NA	TGTGCCAGTACCCTAGCTGGGATTGGCCAGCCCCAGCATTTT	CASTLAGIGQPQHF
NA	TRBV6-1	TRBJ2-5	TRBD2	TGTGCCAGCAGTGAAAGGAGGACTAGCGGGCCTAGTGGTGAGACCCAGTACTTC	CASSERRTSGPSGETQYF
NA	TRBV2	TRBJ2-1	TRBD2	TGTGCCAGTAAGGGGACTAGCGGCTACAATGAGCAGTTCTTC	CASKGTSGYNEQFF
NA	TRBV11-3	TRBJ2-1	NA	TGTGCCAGCAGCTTAGGTTTAAATGAGCAGTTCTTC	CASSLGLNEQFF